This TCR beta chain was obtained from a study of cytomegalovirus exposure and HLA in healthy donors. The PCR made use of 60 Vbeta and 13 Jbeta primers. Method: immunoSEQ multiplex PCR; TCRdb's copy keeps in-frame clones and lacks some. The table has around 140,000 clones, around 78% seen once. Points from the study as a whole: The authors later linked a missense DCLRE1C variant to TCR beta V- and J-gene trimming.

Germline values: CDR1 SGHTA, CDR2 FQGNSA. The CDR3 covers 13 residues. The J segment lost 13 bases and the V segment lost 1 base, leaving 7 bases of the junction unmatched. A word on this clone: Antigen specificity is unknown.

This TCR derives from a female donor in good health and CMV-seropositive. The rearrangement links TRBV7-2 to TRBJ2-1; 7 bases fit TRBD2. The sequencing sample was made of PBMCs. The CDR3, as DNA: TGTGCCAGCAGCTTAGGCGGAGCGGGACTTCAGTTCTTC. It codes for CASSLGGAGLQFF.